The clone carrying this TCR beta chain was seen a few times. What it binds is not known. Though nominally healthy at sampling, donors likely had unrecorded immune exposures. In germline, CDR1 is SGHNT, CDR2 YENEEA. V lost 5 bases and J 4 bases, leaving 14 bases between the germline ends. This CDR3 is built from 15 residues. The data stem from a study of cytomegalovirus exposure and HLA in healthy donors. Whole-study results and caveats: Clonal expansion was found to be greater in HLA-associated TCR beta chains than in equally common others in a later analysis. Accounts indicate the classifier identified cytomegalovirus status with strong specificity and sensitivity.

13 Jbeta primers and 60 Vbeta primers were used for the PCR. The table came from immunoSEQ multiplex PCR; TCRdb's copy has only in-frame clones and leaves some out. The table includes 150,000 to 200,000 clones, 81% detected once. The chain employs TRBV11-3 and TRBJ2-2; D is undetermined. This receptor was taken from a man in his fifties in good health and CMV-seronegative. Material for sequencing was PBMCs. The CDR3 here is CASSPWIGSTGELFF. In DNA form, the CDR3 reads TGTGCCAGCAGCCCCTGGATCGGGTCCACCGGGGAGCTGTTTTTT. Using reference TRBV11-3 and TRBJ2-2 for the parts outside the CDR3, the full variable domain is EAGVVQSPRYKIIEKKQPVAFWCNPISGHNTLYWYLQNLGQGPELLIRYENEEAVDDSQLPKDRFSAERLKGVDSTLKIQPAELGDSAVYLCASSPWIGSTGELFFGEGSRLTVL.